One sample yielded the 32 T cell receptor beta chains listed below, sequenced in a study of blood T cells in healthy people across ages. Alongside a J-beta primer mix, a sample-barcoded 5' primer served in a second PCR lasting about 7 to 11 cycles. In TCRdb, the 5' RACE reads were re-called with MiXCR into one record per CDR3 protein. The sample lists 800,000 to 1,300,000 distinct CDR3 sequences; about 23% were seen once. A further study also used this sample, focusing on T cells of mothers and their children.

Sequencing used blood. These receptors originate from a girl aged 2-10 years in good health.

This chain joins TRBV5-1 and TRBJ1-2, with D perhaps matching TRBD1 (6 bases). This CDR3 contains 14 residues. The V end was cut by 9 bases, the J end by 2 bases, with 17 bases between. In germline, CDR1 is SGHRS, CDR2 YFSETQ. The CDR3 region is CATSEGGRNYGYTF. CDR3 coding DNA: TGCGCCACCTCTGAGGGGGGAAGGAACTATGGCTACACCTTC.

The genes are TRBV11-1 and TRBJ2-3; D not resolved. The CDR3 runs to 13 residues. V was clipped by 4 bases and J by 6 bases, with 11 bases between them. Per germline, CDR1 SGHAT and CDR2 FQDESV (reference sequence). This CDR3 reads CASSSEEYDTQYF. The CDR3 region has the DNA TGTGCCAGCAGCTCCGAAGAGTATGATACGCAGTATTTT. Full variable domain (outside the CDR3, taken from reference TRBV11-1 and TRBJ2-3): EAEVAQSPRYKITEKSQAVAFWCDPISGHATLYWYRQILGQGPELLVQFQDESVVDDSQLPKDRFSAERLKGVDSTLKIQPAELGDSAMYLCASSSEEYDTQYFGPGTRLTVL.

This sequence joins TRBV7-2 and TRBJ2-7; 9 bases are shared with TRBD1. V was pared by 4 bases and J by 2 bases, with 6 bases of the junction left unmatched. The CDR3 has 15 amino acids. CDR1 and CDR2 (germline): SGHTA, FQGNSA. The CDR3, as DNA: TGTGCCAGCAGCTCGCAGACAGGGGGGGCCTACGAGCAGTACTTC. This gives the protein CASSSQTGGAYEQYF.

V is TRBV4-1 and J is TRBJ2-5, with TRBD2 matching 8 bases. Trimming at V came to 1 base and at J to 4 bases, leaving 8 bases not matched to a gene. There are 16 residues in the CDR3. Looked up from germline, CDR1 is MGHRA and CDR2 is YSYEKL. CDR3 sequence reads: CASSQAGGRVRETQYF. The CDR3 DNA reads as TGCGCCAGCAGCCAAGCGGGAGGGAGGGTTAGAGAGACCCAGTACTTC.

This clonotype was seen a single time. The genes are TRBV7-8 and TRBJ2-1, with 7 bases aligning to TRBD2. CDR1 and CDR2 (germline): SGHVS, FQNEAQ. J lost 0 bases, V lost 1 base, and 9 bases had no gene match. The CDR3 is 18 amino acids. The CDR3 DNA sequence: TGTGCCAGCAGCTTAGTCTTTTACGGGGGGAGCTCCTACAATGAGCAGTTCTTC. This encodes CASSLVFYGGSSYNEQFF.

The gene calls are TRBV12-3 or TRBV12-4 and TRBJ2-5; TRBD1 agrees at 7 bases. This CDR3 is built from 15 residues. J gave up 5 bases and V 7 bases, and 13 bases lay outside the gene matches. CDR3 in amino acids: CASTMGQQIGETQYF. In DNA, the CDR3 is TGTGCCAGCACCATGGGACAGCAGATAGGGGAGACCCAGTACTTC.

This clonotype was counted at least ten times. The J gene is TRBJ2-7, the V gene TRBV9, with a weak D call TRBD2 (6 bases). Germline loops: CDR1 SGDLS, CDR2 YYNGEE. The CDR3 is made up of 14 amino acids. With 2 bases removed from V and 0 bases from J, the gap between germline ends came to 9 bases. The CDR3 DNA follows: TGTGCCAGCAGCGTGGGACTTAGCTCCTACGAGCAGTACTTC. This gives the protein CASSVGLSSYEQYF.

This clonotype was recorded a few times. The chain links TRBV6-2 or TRBV6-3 to TRBJ2-5; the match to TRBD2 covers 11 bases. J gave up 1 base and V 2 bases, and 9 bases lay outside the gene matches. This CDR3 spans 18 amino acids. In germline, CDR1 is MNHEY, CDR2 SVGEGT. CDR3 in DNA: TGTGCCAGCAGTTACACACCGGGACTAGCGGAGACCCAAGAGACCCAGTACTTC. Its protein product is CASSYTPGLAETQETQYF.

The gene calls are TRBV7-2 and TRBJ2-4; TRBD1 might be the D (6 bases). The CDR3 spans 15 residues. Trimming stripped 1 base from V and 8 bases from J, with 15 bases between. The germline V gene encodes CDR1 SGHTA and CDR2 FQGNSA. CDR3 DNA: TGTGCCAGCAGCTTAGTTCGGGACAAGGCGGACATTCAGTACTTC. Its protein product is CASSLVRDKADIQYF.

There are a few counts of this clonotype. This sequence joins TRBV4-2 and TRBJ2-2; TRBD2 matches 10 bases. Looked up from germline, CDR1 is LGHNA and CDR2 is YNFKEQ. CDR3 length: 17 residues. J lost 2 bases, V lost 2 bases, and 5 bases had no gene match. The CDR3 sequence: CASSQLAGAGNTGELFF. The CDR3 DNA reads as TGTGCCAGCAGCCAACTAGCGGGAGCCGGAAACACCGGGGAGCTGTTTTTT.

J is TRBJ2-7 and V is TRBV19; D is unresolved. The germline V gene has CDR1 LNHDA and CDR2 SQIVND (reference sequence). This CDR3 comprises 13 residues. Trimming shortened V by 0 bases and J by 2 bases, and 5 bases separated the two germline ends. The CDR3 DNA reads as TGTGCCAGTAGTATAGATCTGGCCTACGAGCAGTACTTC. It encodes CASSIDLAYEQYF.

This sequence joins TRBV6-2 or TRBV6-3 and TRBJ2-1, with D possibly matching TRBD1 (6 bases). Trimming removed 6 bases at V and 14 bases at J, with 11 bases between. This CDR3 is built from 10 residues. From germline, CDR1 is MNHEY and CDR2 SVGEGT. CDR3 sequence (DNA): TGTGCCAGCAGCCGGGACATTAAGTTCTTC. Protein sequence: CASSRDIKFF.

The rearrangement joins TRBV12-3 or TRBV12-4 to TRBJ2-2; D tentatively reads TRBD1 or TRBD2 (5 bases each). The CDR3 loop spans 15 amino acids. V was trimmed by 6 bases and J by 3 bases, leaving 14 bases between them. The CDR3 DNA is TGTGCCAGCAGCCCACTCGGGACGGACACCGGGGAGCTGTTTTTT. Encoded protein: CASSPLGTDTGELFF.

This sequence joins TRBV5-1 and TRBJ1-1, with D maybe TRBD1 (5 bases). This CDR3 comprises 16 residues. Looked up from germline, CDR1 is SGHRS and CDR2 is YFSETQ. The V and J ends lost 4 bases and 1 base respectively, with 17 bases between them. In DNA, the CDR3 is TGCGCCAGCAGCCGGGAGGCAGGGCAAGGGAACACTGAAGCTTTCTTT. This gives the protein CASSREAGQGNTEAFF.

Ten or more counts support this clonotype. V and J are TRBV4-1 and TRBJ2-1; tentative D call: TRBD2 (6 bases). Germline V gene data show CDR1 as MGHRA and CDR2 as YSYEKL. This CDR3 region has 13 residues. The ends were cut back, 0 bases at V and 10 bases at J, with 10 bases in the middle. The CDR3 sequence is CASSQESGREQFF. The CDR3, as DNA: TGCGCCAGCAGCCAAGAATCAGGGAGGGAGCAGTTCTTC.

This chain links TRBV6-1 with TRBJ1-2; no clear D gene. The length of the CDR3 is 12 residues. The germline V gene encodes CDR1 MNHNS and CDR2 SASEGT. V was pared by 8 bases and J by 4 bases, with 11 bases between. CDR3 in DNA: TGTGCCAGCTATACATCACTCTATGGCTACACCTTC. Translating it yields CASYTSLYGYTF.

The table lists this clonotype with a few counts. One end of the junction does not line up with germline, which may come from a read error. The chain couples TRBV12-3 or TRBV12-4 to TRBJ2-7; D gene uncertain. The CDR3 is made up of 11 amino acids. CDR3 sequence: CGSSIAYEQYF. The CDR3 DNA is TGTGGCAGCAGCATAGCCTACGAGCAGTACTTC.

This clonotype was recorded a few times. This rearrangement joins TRBV9 to TRBJ2-7; D may be TRBD2 (6 bases). CDR1 is SGDLS and CDR2 is YYNGEE in the germline V gene. CDR3 length: 14 amino acids. Trimming cost V 2 bases and J 3 bases, with 12 bases left between them. As DNA, the CDR3 is TGTGCCAGCAGCGTCGGTCCGGGGGACTACGAGCAGTACTTC. This sequence encodes CASSVGPGDYEQYF.

This clonotype was seen a few times. V and J are TRBV27 and TRBJ2-4; D may correspond to TRBD1 or TRBD2 (5 bases each). CDR3 length: 13 amino acids. Germline CDR1 is MNHEY and CDR2 is SMNVEV (reference sequence). V was pared by 10 bases and J by 7 bases, with 17 bases between. CDR3 region: CATRDDLSNIQYF. The CDR3, as DNA: TGTGCCACCAGGGACGATTTGTCCAACATTCAGTACTTC.

The chain links TRBV4-3 to TRBJ2-7, with D unclear. CDR1 is LGHNA, CDR2 YSLEER, per germline. The ends were cut back, 1 base at V and 0 bases at J, with 7 bases in the middle. The CDR3 sequence is 14 residues long. For the CDR3, the DNA is TGCGCCAGCAGCCAAGCGGCCCTCTCCTACGAGCAGTACTTC. Protein product: CASSQAALSYEQYF.

V usage is TRBV24-1 and J usage is TRBJ2-4; TRBD2 matches at 9 bases. J lost 8 bases, V lost 3 bases, and 16 bases had no gene match. The CDR3 covers 18 residues. Per germline, CDR1 KGHDR and CDR2 SFDVKD. CDR3 loop: CATSDSVKRGAYADIQYF. The CDR3 coding sequence is TGTGCCACCAGTGATAGCGTCAAGCGGGGGGCCTACGCGGACATTCAGTACTTC.

The chain combines TRBV7-2 with TRBJ2-1, with 7 bases aligning to TRBD2. This CDR3 has 14 amino acids. CDR1 and CDR2 (germline): SGHTA, FQGNSA. The V gene end was trimmed by 8 bases and the J gene end by 0 bases; junction bases not matched to a gene: 4. CDR3 sequence reads: CASGGGLSYNEQFF. DNA of the CDR3: TGTGCCAGCGGCGGGGGTCTCTCCTACAATGAGCAGTTCTTC.

In this sample, this clonotype turned up a few times. The chain has TRBV7-2 and TRBJ2-1, with TRBD2 identical over 11 bases. The V gene end was trimmed by 5 bases and the J gene end by 7 bases; junction bases not matched to a gene: 7. CDR1 is SGHTA, CDR2 FQGNSA, per germline. The CDR3 has 15 residues. CDR3 coding DNA: TGTGCCAGCAGCCAAACCGGGACTAGCGGAAATGAGCAGTTCTTC. This encodes CASSQTGTSGNEQFF.

This clonotype turned up a few times. The chain couples TRBV5-1 to TRBJ2-5; tentatively, D is TRBD2 (5 bases). The V gene's germline CDR1 is SGHRS and CDR2 YFSETQ. The germline V and J ends were trimmed by 2 bases and 1 base, with 9 bases remaining between them. This CDR3 is 14 amino acids long. The CDR3 sequence: CASSFPDFQETQYF. The CDR3 nucleotides read TGCGCCAGCAGCTTCCCGGACTTCCAAGAGACCCAGTACTTC.

This clonotype came up a few times. The gene calls are TRBV7-2 and TRBJ1-3; possibly TRBD1 for D (5 bases). This CDR3 comprises 16 residues. Germline V gene data show CDR1 as SGHTA and CDR2 as FQGNSA. Trimming removed 5 bases from V and 2 bases from J, with 16 bases in between. The CDR3 loop reads CASSLRPSGTGNTIYF. In DNA form, the CDR3 reads TGTGCCAGCAGCCTACGCCCCTCAGGGACTGGAAACACCATATATTTT.

This clonotype was seen repeatedly, ten times or more. J is TRBJ2-1 and V is TRBV20-1, with 8 nucleotides matching TRBD1. CDR1 and CDR2 from the germline V gene are DFQATT and SNEGSKA (reference sequence). J gave up 9 bases and V 0 bases, and 10 bases lay outside the gene matches. This CDR3 has 15 residues. The CDR3 DNA sequence: TGCAGTGCTAGAGATCAGGGGGCGCGGTCAAGTGAGCAGTTCTTC. The encoded protein is CSARDQGARSSEQFF.

There are a few counts of this clonotype. The genes are TRBV5-5 and TRBJ1-4; tentative D call: TRBD1 (6 bases). The CDR3 is 15 residues long. Germline loops: CDR1 SGHKS, CDR2 YYEKEE (reference sequence). V lost 0 bases, J lost 8 bases, and 14 bases lay in between. CDR3 amino acids: CASSLGGLSQEKLFF. The DNA of the CDR3 is TGTGCCAGCAGCTTGGGGGGGCTCTCACAAGAAAAACTGTTTTTT.

V and J are TRBV5-1 and TRBJ2-3; D uncertain. Germline assignment: CDR1 SGHRS and CDR2 YFSETQ. V was clipped by 6 bases and J by 1 base, with 12 bases between them. This CDR3 region has 14 residues. In DNA, the CDR3 is TGCGCCAGCATAGTGGGGTCGGGCACAGATACGCAGTATTTT. The encoded protein is CASIVGSGTDTQYF.

This sequence joins TRBV2 and TRBJ2-5; TRBD2 agrees at 7 bases. The J call could be wrong; TRBJ2-1 is a better fit for the DNA end. Germline CDR1 reads SNHLY; CDR2 reads FYNNEI. The CDR3 is 14 amino acids. In nucleotides, the CDR3 is TGTGCCAGCAGCGGACTAGGTCGGGGTAATGAGCAGTTCTTC. Amino acids: CASSGLGRGNEQFF.

This chain joins TRBV11-2 and TRBJ2-1; D gene unclear. The V and J ends lost 1 base and 6 bases respectively, with 10 bases between them. In germline, CDR1 is SGHAT, CDR2 FQNNGV. The CDR3 loop spans 14 amino acids. CDR3 amino acids: CASSLAGSTNEQFF. CDR3 nucleotide sequence: TGTGCCAGCAGCTTAGCTGGCTCAACCAATGAGCAGTTCTTC.

This chain connects TRBV20-1 to TRBJ1-1, with a possible D match to TRBD1 (6 bases). Germline CDR1 is DFQATT and CDR2 is SNEGSKA (reference sequence). The CDR3 covers 13 residues. V shed 4 bases and J shed 0 bases, with 9 bases lying between them. CDR3 protein: CSATRTVNTEAFF. The CDR3 bases are TGCAGTGCTACCCGGACAGTGAACACTGAAGCTTTCTTT.

This chain links TRBV5-5 with TRBJ1-4; unclear D gene. Trimming took off 5 bases at V and 16 bases at J, with 24 bases between the two ends. The CDR3 contains 14 residues. Per the germline V gene, CDR1 is SGHKS and CDR2 is YYEKEE (reference sequence). CDR3 sequence reads: CASSLPGEGPSQFF. CDR3 nucleotide sequence: TGTGCCAGCAGTCTACCGGGAGAAGGTCCCTCTCAGTTTTTT.